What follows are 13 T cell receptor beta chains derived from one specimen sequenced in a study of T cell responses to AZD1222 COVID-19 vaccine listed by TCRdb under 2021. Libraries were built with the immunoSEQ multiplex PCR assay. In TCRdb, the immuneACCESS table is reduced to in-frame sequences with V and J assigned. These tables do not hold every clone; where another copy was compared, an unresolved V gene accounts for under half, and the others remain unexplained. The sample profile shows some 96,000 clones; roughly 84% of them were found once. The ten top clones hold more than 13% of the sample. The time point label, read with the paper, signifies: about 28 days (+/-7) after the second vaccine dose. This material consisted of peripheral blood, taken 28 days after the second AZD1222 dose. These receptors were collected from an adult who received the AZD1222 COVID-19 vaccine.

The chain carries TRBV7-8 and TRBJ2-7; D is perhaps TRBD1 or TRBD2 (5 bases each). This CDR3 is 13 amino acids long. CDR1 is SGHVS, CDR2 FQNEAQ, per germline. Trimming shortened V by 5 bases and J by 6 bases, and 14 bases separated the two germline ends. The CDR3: CASSRGRNGEQYF. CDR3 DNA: TGTGCCAGCAGCCGGGGACGGAATGGCGAGCAGTACTTC.

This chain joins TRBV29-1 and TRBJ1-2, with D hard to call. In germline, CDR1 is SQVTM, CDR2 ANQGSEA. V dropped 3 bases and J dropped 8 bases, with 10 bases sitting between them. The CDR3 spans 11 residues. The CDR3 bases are TGCAGCGTTGATCCCGCTCTAGGCTACACCTTC. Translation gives CSVDPALGYTF. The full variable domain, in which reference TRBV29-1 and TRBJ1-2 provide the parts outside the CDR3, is SAVISQKPSRDICQRGTSLTIQCQVDSQVTMMFWYRQQPGQSLTLIATANQGSEATYESGFVIDKFPISRPNLTFSTLTVSNMSPEDSSIYLCSVDPALGYTFGSGTRLTVV.

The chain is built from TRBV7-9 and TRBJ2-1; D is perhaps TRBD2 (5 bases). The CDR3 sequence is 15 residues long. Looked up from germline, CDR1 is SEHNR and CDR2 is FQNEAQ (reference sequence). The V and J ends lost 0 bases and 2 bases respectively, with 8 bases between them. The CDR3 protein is CASSLAGVAYNEQFF. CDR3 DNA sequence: TGTGCCAGCAGCTTAGCGGGAGTTGCCTACAATGAGCAGTTCTTC.

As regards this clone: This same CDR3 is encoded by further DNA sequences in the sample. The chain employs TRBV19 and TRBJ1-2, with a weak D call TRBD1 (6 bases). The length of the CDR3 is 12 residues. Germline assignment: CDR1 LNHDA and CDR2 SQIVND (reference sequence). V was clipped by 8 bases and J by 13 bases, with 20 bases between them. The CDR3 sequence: CASGLHTGSGTF. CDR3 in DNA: TGTGCCAGTGGACTGCATACAGGGTCGGGCACCTTC.

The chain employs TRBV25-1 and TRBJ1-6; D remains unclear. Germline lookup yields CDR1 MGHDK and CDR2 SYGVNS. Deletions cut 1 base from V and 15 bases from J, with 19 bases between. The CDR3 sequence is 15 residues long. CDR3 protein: CASSESRSGWVHLHF. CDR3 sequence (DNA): TGTGCCAGCAGTGAATCGAGGTCGGGCTGGGTGCACCTCCACTTT. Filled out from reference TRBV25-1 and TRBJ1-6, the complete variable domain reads EADIYQTPRYLVIGTGKKITLECSQTMGHDKMYWYQQDPGMELHLIHYSYGVNSTEKGDLSSESTVSRIRTEHFPLTLESARPSHTSQYLCASSESRSGWVHLHFGNGTRLTVT.

CDR3 nucleotide sequence: TGCGCCAGCAACGTGGGCAACGAGCAGTACTTC. This encodes CASNVGNEQYF. The gene calls are TRBV5-1 and TRBJ2-7; no clear D gene. The V end lost 6 bases, the J end lost 5 bases, and 9 bases lay between the germline ends. The germline CDR1 and CDR2 sequences are SGHRS and YFSETQ. There are 11 residues in the CDR3.

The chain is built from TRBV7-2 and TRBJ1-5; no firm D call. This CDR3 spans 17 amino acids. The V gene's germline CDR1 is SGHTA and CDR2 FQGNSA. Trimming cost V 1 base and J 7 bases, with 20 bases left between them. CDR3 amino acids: CASSLGGGTWQEQPQHF. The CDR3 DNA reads TGTGCCAGCAGCTTAGGTGGAGGCACTTGGCAGGAGCAGCCCCAGCATTTT.

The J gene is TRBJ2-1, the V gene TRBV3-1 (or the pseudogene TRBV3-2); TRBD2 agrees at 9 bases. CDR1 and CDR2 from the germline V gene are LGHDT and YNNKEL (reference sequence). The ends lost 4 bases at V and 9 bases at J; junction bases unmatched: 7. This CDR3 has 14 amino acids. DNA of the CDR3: TGTGCCAGCAGCCGGGCGGGAGGGCCGGGTGAGCAGTTCTTC. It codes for CASSRAGGPGEQFF.

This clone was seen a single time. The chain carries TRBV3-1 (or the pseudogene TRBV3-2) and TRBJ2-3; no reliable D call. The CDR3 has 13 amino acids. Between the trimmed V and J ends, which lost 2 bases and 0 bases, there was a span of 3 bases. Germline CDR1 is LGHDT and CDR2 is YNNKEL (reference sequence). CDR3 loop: CASSQPSTDTQYF. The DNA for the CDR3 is TGTGCCAGCAGCCAACCTAGCACAGATACGCAGTATTTT.

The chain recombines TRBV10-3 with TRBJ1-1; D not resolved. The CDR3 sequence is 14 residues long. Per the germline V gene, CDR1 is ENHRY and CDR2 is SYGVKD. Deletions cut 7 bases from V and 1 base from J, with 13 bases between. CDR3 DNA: TGTGCCATCAAAAGGACCGAGCCGAACACTGAAGCTTTCTTT. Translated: CAIKRTEPNTEAFF.

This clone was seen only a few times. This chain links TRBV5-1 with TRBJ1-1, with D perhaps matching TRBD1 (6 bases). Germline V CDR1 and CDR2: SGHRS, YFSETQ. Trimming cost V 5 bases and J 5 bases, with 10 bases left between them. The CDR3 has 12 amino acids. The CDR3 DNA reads TGCGCCAGCAGGGCGGACAGAACTGAAGCTTTCTTT. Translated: CASRADRTEAFF.

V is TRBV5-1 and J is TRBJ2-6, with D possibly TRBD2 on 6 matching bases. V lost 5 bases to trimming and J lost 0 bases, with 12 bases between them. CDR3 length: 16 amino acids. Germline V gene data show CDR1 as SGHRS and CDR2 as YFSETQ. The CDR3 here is CASRGRTTSGANVLTF. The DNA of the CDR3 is TGCGCCAGCAGGGGGAGGACGACCTCTGGGGCCAACGTCCTGACTTTC.

CDR3 bases: TGCGCCAGCAGCTTGGAATTAAGGGAACAGGGCTACAATGAGCAGTTCTTC. It is translated as CASSLELREQGYNEQFF. The gene calls are TRBV5-1 and TRBJ2-1; TRBD1 is a possible D gene (6 bases). This CDR3 comprises 17 residues. V was clipped by 0 bases and J by 3 bases, with 16 bases between them. Germline V gene lookup returns CDR1 SGHRS and CDR2 YFSETQ.